The 22 T cell receptor beta chains below come from one sample, sequenced in a study of T cells in Graves' hyperthyroidism and ophthalmopathy. It was RNA transcripts that yielded the amplified TCR beta CDR3 regions. First-round RT-PCR targeting the TCR CDR3 was performed with the HTBI primer set. MiXCR, run by TCRdb on the multiplex PCR reads, gives a single entry per CDR3 protein. The data show around 430,000 distinct CDR3 sequences, under 15% seen once. Sequenced: blood. The receptors here all came from a woman aged 25 to 39 with Graves' hyperthyroidism.

This clonotype was seen many times. V is TRBV18 and J is TRBJ2-3, with 7 bases identical to TRBD2. The ends lost 0 bases at V and 4 bases at J; junction bases unmatched: 7. The germline V gene encodes CDR1 KGHSH and CDR2 LQKENI. The length of the CDR3 is 16 residues. The CDR3 region has the DNA TGTGCCAGCTCACCACCGGCTAGCGGAGCCGCAGATACGCAGTATTTT. The encoded protein is CASSPPASGAADTQYF.

This clonotype has at least ten counts. The chain links TRBV18 to TRBJ1-1; no definite D call. Looked up from germline, CDR1 is KGHSH and CDR2 is LQKENI. V lost 2 bases and J lost 3, with 7 bases in between. This CDR3 contains 13 residues. The CDR3 loop is CASSPNGYTEAFF. The CDR3 DNA reads as TGTGCCAGCTCACCAAACGGTTACACTGAAGCTTTCTTT.

This CDR3 reads CASRLGTGGADTQYF. CDR3 nucleotide sequence: TGTGCCAGCAGACTAGGGACAGGGGGAGCGGATACGCAGTATTTT. V is TRBV7-9 and J is TRBJ2-3; 11 positions match TRBD1. Germline values: CDR1 SEHNR, CDR2 FQNEAQ (reference sequence). J lost 6 bases, V lost 6 bases, and 8 bases had no gene match. This CDR3 is built from 15 residues.

This clonotype was seen a handful of times. The V call is TRBV5-6, the J call TRBJ2-1; TRBD1 is a possible D gene (5 bases). V gave up 4 bases and J gave up 8 bases, with 16 bases separating them. This CDR3 has 14 residues. CDR1 is SGHDT, CDR2 YYEEEE, per germline. In nucleotides, the CDR3 is TGTGCCAGCAGCCCTGCAGGGTACCTGGATGAGCAGTTCTTC. Protein product: CASSPAGYLDEQFF.

This clonotype was detected a few times. The chain links TRBV9 to TRBJ1-2, with 8 bases that match TRBD1. The CDR3 length is 12 residues. V shed 3 bases and J 8 bases; nucleotides not matched to a gene: 3. The germline CDR1 and CDR2 sequences are SGDLS and YYNGEE. The CDR3 loop is CASSAGGSGYTF. Written as DNA, the CDR3 is TGTGCCAGCAGCGCAGGGGGCTCGGGCTACACCTTC.

This clonotype was recorded at least ten times. This chain joins TRBV28 and TRBJ1-2; D may be TRBD1 (5 bases). Trimming removed 5 bases from V and 5 bases from J, with 15 bases in between. There are 14 residues in the CDR3. Germline CDR1 MDHEN, CDR2 SYDVKM. In nucleotides, the CDR3 is TGTGCCAGCAGTCCTCTGACAGCGTCTTATGGCTACACCTTC. Its translation: CASSPLTASYGYTF.

This clonotype was observed a handful of times. The V call is TRBV6-5, the J call TRBJ2-4; D not resolved. Germline V gene sequence: CDR1 MNHEY, CDR2 SVGAGI. V dropped 1 base and J dropped 7 bases, with 17 bases sitting between them. This CDR3 has 16 amino acids. This CDR3 reads CASSYWASALDNIQYF. The CDR3 nucleotides read TGTGCCAGCAGTTACTGGGCTAGTGCCCTGGACAACATTCAGTACTTC.

J is TRBJ2-5 and V is TRBV11-3, with 7 bases lining up with TRBD2. Trimming at V came to 6 bases and at J to 2 bases, leaving 6 bases not matched to a gene. The germline V gene encodes CDR1 SGHNT and CDR2 YENEEA. The CDR3 is 14 residues long. Here the CDR3 reads CASSERGKQETQYF. The DNA of the CDR3 is TGTGCCAGCAGTGAGCGGGGTAAACAAGAGACCCAGTACTTC. Drawing the rest from reference TRBV11-3 and TRBJ2-5, the complete variable domain is EAGVVQSPRYKIIEKKQPVAFWCNPISGHNTLYWYLQNLGQGPELLIRYENEEAVDDSQLPKDRFSAERLKGVDSTLKIQPAELGDSAVYLCASSERGKQETQYFGPGTRLLVL.

With respect to this clonotype: The final CDR3 position lacks the conserved phenylalanine or tryptophan, pointing to a likely read error. V usage is TRBV20-1 and J usage is TRBJ2-7, with 8 bases fitting TRBD2. J lost 1 base, V lost 0 bases, and 5 bases had no gene match. Germline CDR1 reads DFQATT; CDR2 reads SNEGSKA (reference sequence). The CDR3 contains 15 residues. The CDR3 region has the DNA TGCAGTGCTAGAGAAACTGGACTAGCATCCTACGAGCAGTACCTC. Protein: CSARETGLASYEQYL.

This clonotype has at least ten counts. The CDR3 DNA is TGTGCCAGCAGTTTGTTGACAGGGTCTAATGAAAAACTGTTTTTT. Translated: CASSLLTGSNEKLFF. The chain is built from TRBV12-3 or TRBV12-4 and TRBJ1-4; 7 bases agree with TRBD1. Trimming at V came to 3 bases and at J to 3 bases, leaving 4 bases not matched to a gene. CDR3 size: 15 residues.

This clonotype was detected ten times or more. V gene TRBV6-6 combines with J gene TRBJ2-2, with 7 positions matching TRBD2. The length of the CDR3 is 19 residues. The germline CDR1 and CDR2 sequences are MNHNY and SVGAGI (reference sequence). V dropped 0 bases and J dropped 3; count of bases not matched to a gene: 13. The CDR3 reads CASSYSKPRLAADTGELFF. The CDR3, as DNA: TGTGCCAGCAGTTACTCGAAGCCACGACTAGCAGCCGACACCGGGGAGCTGTTTTTT.

The genes are TRBV19 and TRBJ2-2; possibly TRBD2 for D (5 bases). Germline V gives CDR1 LNHDA, CDR2 SQIVND (reference sequence). Trimming shortened V by 8 bases and J by 1 base, and 14 bases separated the two germline ends. The CDR3 sequence is 15 residues long. Here the CDR3 reads CASFPYAGNTGELFF. The CDR3 nucleotides are TGTGCCAGTTTTCCGTATGCGGGGAACACCGGGGAGCTGTTTTTT.

This chain connects TRBV4-1 to TRBJ2-1; 7 bases agree with TRBD2. The V gene's germline CDR1 is MGHRA and CDR2 YSYEKL. V trimming: 0 bases; J trimming: 1 base; junction bases outside the gene matches: 12. CDR3 length: 19 amino acids. The CDR3 reads CASSQDALRAGKSYNEQFF. CDR3 nucleotides: TGCGCCAGCAGCCAAGACGCCCTAAGAGCGGGGAAATCCTACAATGAGCAGTTCTTC.

This clonotype was seen more than once but under ten times. The chain employs TRBV5-6 and TRBJ1-5; D unresolved. This CDR3 has 16 residues. V was shortened by 3 bases and J by 2 bases, with 15 bases between the two germline ends. Germline V gene lookup returns CDR1 SGHDT and CDR2 YYEEEE. In DNA form, the CDR3 reads TGTGCCAGCAGCTCGATAAAAACGAGCCGCAATCAGCCCCAGCATTTT. This codes for CASSSIKTSRNQPQHF.

This clonotype was counted at least ten times. V is TRBV3-1 and J is TRBJ2-1; D is ambiguous. This CDR3 spans 18 amino acids. Trimming left V 4 bases short and J 0 bases short, with 19 bases between. Germline loops: CDR1 LGHDT, CDR2 YNNKEL (reference sequence). DNA for the CDR3: TGTGCCAGCAGCCGAATATTCCCGGGCCCGACCTCCTACAATGAGCAGTTCTTC. Encoded protein: CASSRIFPGPTSYNEQFF.

This clonotype was observed many times. The chain combines TRBV3-1 with TRBJ2-5; no clear D. V was cut by 2 bases and J by 5 bases, with 9 bases left in between. The germline CDR1 and CDR2 sequences are LGHDT and YNNKEL (reference sequence). The CDR3 has 13 amino acids. This chain's CDR3 is CASSQWGGETQYF. The CDR3 region has the DNA TGTGCCAGCAGCCAATGGGGTGGGGAGACCCAGTACTTC.

V usage is TRBV10-3 and J usage is TRBJ1-5; D is unresolved. Germline V CDR1 and CDR2: ENHRY, SYGVKD. V was trimmed by 1 base and J by 4 bases, leaving 14 bases between them. This CDR3 has 16 amino acids. CDR3 region: CAISEYREGGNQPQHF. CDR3 DNA sequence: TGTGCCATCAGTGAGTACCGAGAGGGTGGTAATCAGCCCCAGCATTTT.

A few counts support this clonotype. Given a much more abundant clone one base away, this may be a read error. The chain uses TRBV28 and TRBJ2-7, with D possibly TRBD2 on 5 matching bases. Trimming removed 5 bases from V and 2 bases from J, with 13 bases in between. Germline CDR1 is MDHEN and CDR2 is SYDVKM. This CDR3 has 14 residues. CDR3 loop: CASSPGGRPYEQYF. For the CDR3, the DNA is TGTGCCAGCAGTCCCGGAGGTCGTCCCTACGAGCAGTACTTC.

This clonotype was recorded a few times. The rearrangement links TRBV5-4 to TRBJ1-1, with D perhaps matching TRBD1 (6 bases). CDR3 length: 15 residues. Germline lookup yields CDR1 SGHNT and CDR2 YYREEE (reference sequence). V was clipped by 3 bases and J by 2 bases, with 14 bases between them. The CDR3 loop reads CASSYEQGANTEAFF. The CDR3 DNA reads as TGTGCCAGCAGCTACGAACAGGGAGCTAACACTGAAGCTTTCTTT.

This clonotype was counted ten times or more. V is TRBV7-2 and J is TRBJ2-7; D might be TRBD2 (5 bases). The CDR3 covers 16 residues. Looked up from germline, CDR1 is SGHTA and CDR2 is FQGNSA. Trimming left V 5 bases short and J 5 bases short, with 22 bases between. CDR3 nucleotides: TGTGCCAGCAGCCAACTAGACGTAGGTCTTTCCGACGAGCAGTACTTC. This codes for CASSQLDVGLSDEQYF.

This clonotype came up a few times. The genes are TRBV20-1 and TRBJ2-6, with 7 bases identical to TRBD1. Germline loops: CDR1 DFQATT, CDR2 SNEGSKA (reference sequence). The CDR3 runs 19 residues. V lost 1 base, J lost 6 bases, and 18 bases stayed unmatched. The CDR3 reads CSARGLKGAASRAANVLTF. CDR3 bases: TGCAGTGCTAGAGGACTCAAGGGGGCGGCCAGTAGGGCGGCCAACGTCCTGACTTTC.

The V gene is TRBV6-1, the J gene TRBJ2-4; D is tentatively TRBD1 or TRBD2 (5 bases each). CDR1 MNHNS and CDR2 SASEGT come from the germline V gene. Trimming removed 5 bases from V and 4 bases from J, with 12 bases in between. CDR3 size: 14 residues. The CDR3 sequence: CASSTRDRKNIQYF. The CDR3 nucleotides are TGTGCCAGCAGTACCCGGGACCGAAAAAACATTCAGTACTTC.